These 7 T cell receptor beta chains share one sample of origin, sequenced in a study of T-cell reconstitution after alpha-beta-depleted transplantation in children. Unique molecular identifiers tagged the TCRbeta library. TCRdb fed the PCR reads into MiXCR, producing one record per CDR3 protein. The sample holds about 610,000 distinct CDR3 sequences, about 10% seen once. Sequenced material: PBMCs from the stem cell graft donor, taken from the stem cell graft. The receptors were gathered from a human donor who donated a stem cell graft to a child with acute myeloid leukemia.

The rearrangement joins TRBV28 to TRBJ2-7; D gene uncertain. Germline V gene data show CDR1 as MDHEN and CDR2 as SYDVKM. Trimming stripped 2 bases from V and 3 bases from J, with 14 bases between. The CDR3 runs 15 residues. DNA for the CDR3: TGTGCCAGCAGTTTAGGTCAGGCCGCCCTCTACGAGCAGTACTTC. This codes for CASSLGQAALYEQYF.

A word on this clonotype: Because it lacks the conserved phenylalanine or tryptophan at the end, this CDR3 is likely a read error. The limits of the CDR3 on the DNA are not certain, so only TCRdb's listed CDR3 is given. The rearrangement joins TRBV24-1 to TRBJ2-1; the table's D call of TRBD2 was not tested on the DNA. CDR1 is KGHDR and CDR2 is SFDVKD in the germline V gene. A total of 10 residues make up the CDR3, ends included. This CDR3 reads CATFYPSTSE.

This clonotype was counted a few times. V is TRBV5-6 and J is TRBJ2-1; TRBD1 aligns across 7 bases. The J segment lost 7 bases and the V segment lost 0 bases, leaving 4 bases of the junction unmatched. Germline V gene data show CDR1 as SGHDT and CDR2 as YYEEEE. The CDR3 covers 14 residues. Written as DNA, the CDR3 is TGTGCCAGCAGCTTGGTAAAACAGGGGAATGAGCAGTTCTTC. This sequence encodes CASSLVKQGNEQFF.

The chain recombines TRBV6-1 with TRBJ1-2, with 8 bases fitting TRBD1. The CDR3 has 13 residues. Germline assignment: CDR1 MNHNS and CDR2 SASEGT. Trimming cost V 6 bases and J 7 bases; bases outside gene matches: 7. The CDR3 nucleotides are TGTGCCAGCAGACGACAGGGGCCGGCTGGCTACACCTTC. Residues: CASRRQGPAGYTF.

This chain links TRBV10-3 with TRBJ2-3; no firm D call. V lost 11 bases, J lost 6 bases, and 21 bases lay in between. Germline V gene data show CDR1 as ENHRY and CDR2 as SYGVKD. This CDR3 has 14 amino acids. The CDR3 DNA sequence: TGTGCCGTCGGCTCCCGGGCAACGAAGGATACGCAGTATTTT. This encodes CAVGSRATKDTQYF.

This clonotype has a count of ten or more. The chain has TRBV29-1 and TRBJ2-7; possible D gene TRBD1, 6 bases. Germline V lookup: CDR1 SQVTM, CDR2 ANQGSEA. The CDR3 consists of 13 residues. V shed 6 bases and J shed 2 bases, with 14 bases lying between them. Here the CDR3 DNA reads TGCAGCGTACGGACAGTTATAACCTACGAGCAGTACTTC. This encodes CSVRTVITYEQYF.

This clonotype was recorded at least ten times. J is TRBJ2-1 and V is TRBV20-1; the match to TRBD1 covers 10 bases. J was trimmed by 7 bases and V by 6 bases; bases with no gene match: 9. From germline, CDR1 is DFQATT and CDR2 SNEGSKA (reference sequence). The CDR3 is 14 amino acids. CDR3 in amino acids: CSAPDRGRSNEQFF. For the CDR3, the DNA is TGCAGTGCGCCAGACAGGGGGCGGTCAAATGAGCAGTTCTTC.